The clone carrying this T cell receptor beta chain has just a few counts. Unique molecular identifiers featured in how the TCRbeta library was prepared. Each CDR3 protein is one row after TCRdb ran MiXCR on the PCR reads. Among more than 450,000 distinct CDR3 sequences listed, around 17% were seen once. Germline-derived CDR1 and CDR2 are MDHEN and SYDVKM. With V trimmed by 7 bases and J by 2 bases, 6 bases remained unmatched. The CDR3 covers 15 residues. This record comes from a study of T-cell reconstitution after alpha-beta-depleted transplantation in children. The V call is TRBV28, the J call TRBJ2-7, with 12 bases matching TRBD1. Sample: PBMCs from the stem cell graft donor, taken from the stem cell graft. The receptor was derived from a human donor who donated a stem cell graft to a child with acute lymphoblastic leukemia. The CDR3 DNA is TGTGCCAGCACTAAGGGGACAGGGGGCGCCTACGAGCAGTACTTC. Its translation: CASTKGTGGAYEQYF.